This T cell receptor (beta chain) was sequenced during a study of T cells in Graves' hyperthyroidism and ophthalmopathy. The CDR3 length is 16 residues. The germline gives CDR1 SGHRS, CDR2 YFSETQ. The V gene end was trimmed by 2 bases and the J gene end by 4 bases; junction bases not matched to a gene: 11. Study conclusions and caveats: Blood shared most expanded thyroid clonotypes above 0.001.

It was RNA transcripts that yielded the amplified TCR beta CDR3 regions. The TCR CDR3 first-round RT-PCR relied on the HTBI primer set. TCRdb redid the calling of the multiplex PCR reads with MiXCR, one entry per CDR3 protein. The sample consists of about 260,000 distinct CDR3 sequences, about 17% of them appearing once. This clonotype was detected many times. Its specificity is unknown. Diagnosis rested on symptoms, serum thyroxine and TRAb, thyroid ultrasound, and orbital computed tomography. Sequencing was done on a sample of blood. This sequence joins TRBV5-1 and TRBJ1-2, with TRBD1 matching over 7 bases. The receptor's source is a young woman with Graves' ophthalmopathy. The CDR3 region has the DNA TGCGCCAGCAGCTTATCACGACAGGGATTGGCCTATGGCTACACCTTC. Translating it yields CASSLSRQGLAYGYTF.